Listed below are T cell receptor beta chains from one sample, sequenced in a study of T cell responses to AZD1222 COVID-19 vaccine. Using immunoSEQ multiplex PCR, the repertoire was profiled, and TCRdb retains in-frame clones only, with some absent. The repertoire holds 180,000 or so clones, with approximately 89% as singletons. This specimen consisted of peripheral blood, obtained 28 days after the second AZD1222 dose. The origin of the receptors is an adult who received the AZD1222 COVID-19 vaccine. Each CDR3 is given with its conserved first and last residue. A D gene is named only where the DNA matches it firmly. Rows give clone size only sometimes, using once, few, many, or a class for an expanded clone.

-,TRBJ1-2,once,TRBV27,TGTGCCAGCAGTGCCTGGGACAAGGGTATAGGCTACACCTTC,CASSAWDKGIGYTF
-,TRBJ2-5,-,TRBV7-9,TGTGCCAGCAGCTTAAGGGTTGGGGTCCAAGAGACCCAGTACTTC,CASSLRVGVQETQYF
-,TRBJ1-6,-,TRBV3-1/TRBV3-2,TGTGCCAGCAGCCAAGACGTAATGGAACAGGGCAGTAATTCACCCCTCCACTTT,CASSQDVMEQGSNSPLHF
-,TRBJ2-7,-,TRBV14,TGTGCCAGCAGCCGCGCGAGTGGGAGCAAATACGAGCAGTACTTC,CASSRASGSKYEQYF
TRBD2,TRBJ2-7,-,TRBV27,TGTGCCAGCAGTTTAACTAGCGGAAGGGGCTACGAGCAGTACTTC,CASSLTSGRGYEQYF
-,TRBJ2-3,-,TRBV2,TGTGCCAGCAGTGAAGGCCTAATCACAGATACGCAGTATTTT,CASSEGLITDTQYF
-,TRBJ1-1,-,TRBV18,TGTGCCAGCTCACCCGGGGGGACCTCGATGAACACTGAAGCTTTCTTT,CASSPGGTSMNTEAFF
TRBD1,TRBJ1-2,-,TRBV3-1/TRBV3-2,TGTGCCAGCAGCCAATGGGACAGCCCGAGAGAGGGCTACACCTTC,CASSQWDSPREGYTF
TRBD2,TRBJ2-5,-,TRBV5-1,TGCGCCAGCAGCTTACTAGCGGGGGCGGAGACCCAGTACTTC,CASSLLAGAETQYF
-,TRBJ1-5,-,TRBV12-3/TRBV12-4,TGTGCCAGCAGTTCCCTCATGAGTCAGCCCCAGCATTTT,CASSSLMSQPQHF
TRBD2,TRBJ2-2,once,TRBV7-9,TGTGCCAGCAGCTTATGGGTTAGCGGGAGCGGCGGGGAGCTGTTTTTT,CASSLWVSGSGGELFF
-,TRBJ1-3,-,TRBV7-9,TGTGCCAGCAGCTTTTGGCAGGTTGGAAACACCATATATTTT,CASSFWQVGNTIYF
TRBD1,TRBJ2-7,-,TRBV18,TGTGCCAGCTCACCTGCGGGACAGGGTATATACGAGCAGTACTTC,CASSPAGQGIYEQYF